A single sample is the source of the 13 T cell receptor beta chains below, sequenced in a study of CD8 T cells in Susac syndrome. Random hexamers were used to reverse transcribe 0.5 to 1 ug of RNA. TCRdb redid the calling of the immunoSEQ multiplex PCR reads with MiXCR, one entry per CDR3 protein. The repertoire holds over 100,000 distinct CDR3 sequences, with less than 97% as singletons. The source material was CD4+ T cells from PBMCs. These receptors were collected from a human donor in good health.

The chain links TRBV4-1 to TRBJ2-7; D ambiguous. V was pared by 6 bases and J by 6 bases, with 6 bases between. The CDR3 spans 10 residues. Germline-derived CDR1 and CDR2 are MGHRA and YSYEKL. The CDR3 protein is CASRGVEQYF. Here the CDR3 DNA reads TGCGCCAGCAGGGGCGTCGAGCAGTACTTC.

The chain couples TRBV9 to TRBJ2-5, with a weak D call TRBD2 (6 bases). This CDR3 has 15 residues. Germline CDR1 reads SGDLS; CDR2 reads YYNGEE. V shed 2 bases and J shed 4 bases, with 15 bases lying between them. CDR3 DNA: TGTGCCAGCAGCGTTGGGGATGCGGGGCCAGAGACCCAGTACTTC. This sequence encodes CASSVGDAGPETQYF.

V and J are TRBV5-1 and TRBJ2-7; D is undetermined. V was clipped by 0 bases and J by 5 bases, with 3 bases between them. Germline assignment: CDR1 SGHRS and CDR2 YFSETQ. This CDR3 comprises 11 residues. The CDR3 DNA sequence: TGCGCCAGCAGCTTGGAAAACGAGCAGTACTTC. It encodes CASSLENEQYF. Full variable domain (rest looked up from reference TRBV5-1 and TRBJ2-7): KAGVTQTPRYLIKTRGQQVTLSCSPISGHRSVSWYQQTPGQGLQFLFEYFSETQRNKGNFPGRFSGRQFSNSRSEMNVSTLELGDSALYLCASSLENEQYFGPGTRLTVT.

This chain joins TRBV2 and TRBJ2-7; D unresolved. The germline V gene has CDR1 SNHLY and CDR2 FYNNEI. CDR3 length: 12 amino acids. V dropped 6 bases and J dropped 0 bases, with 6 bases sitting between them. CDR3 nucleotide sequence: TGTGCCAGCAGATCCAGCTCCTACGAGCAGTACTTC. Protein product: CASRSSSYEQYF.

This chain connects TRBV30 to TRBJ2-2; D is possibly TRBD1 or TRBD2 (6 bases each). V was trimmed by 2 bases and J by 4 bases, leaving 17 bases between them. Germline CDR1 GTSNPN, CDR2 SVGIG (reference sequence). The CDR3 is made up of 16 amino acids. The CDR3 reads CAWSPVSGGPTGELFF. As DNA, the CDR3 is TGTGCCTGGAGTCCGGTCTCTGGGGGGCCCACCGGGGAGCTGTTTTTT.

The chain employs TRBV29-1 and TRBJ1-2; no reliable D call. The CDR3 length is 11 residues. The V end was cut by 4 bases, the J end by 9 bases, with 12 bases between. Germline loops: CDR1 SQVTM, CDR2 ANQGSEA. Here the CDR3 DNA reads TGCAGCGTTGCAGAGTCCGGAAGCTACACCTTC. Protein: CSVAESGSYTF. Drawing the rest from reference TRBV29-1 and TRBJ1-2, the complete variable domain is SAVISQKPSRDICQRGTSLTIQCQVDSQVTMMFWYRQQPGQSLTLIATANQGSEATYESGFVIDKFPISRPNLTFSTLTVSNMSPEDSSIYLCSVAESGSYTFGSGTRLTVV.

This sequence joins TRBV5-6 and TRBJ2-6; 14 bases are shared with TRBD2. This CDR3 spans 19 amino acids. After removal of 4 bases from V and 4 bases from J, the junction contained 10 bases not matched to a gene. In germline, CDR1 is SGHDT, CDR2 YYEEEE. In DNA form, the CDR3 reads TGTGCCAGCAGCGTGACTAGCGGGAGGGCATCATTGGGGGCCAACGTCCTGACTTTC. Translating it yields CASSVTSGRASLGANVLTF.

The V gene is TRBV7-8, the J gene TRBJ1-5; the D is unclear. This CDR3 region has 16 residues. The ends were cut back, 3 bases at V and 2 bases at J, with 14 bases in the middle. The germline CDR1 and CDR2 sequences are SGHVS and FQNEAQ. DNA of the CDR3: TGTGCCAGCAGCTTGTTTTCGGAGTTTGGCAATCAGCCCCAGCATTTT. As protein: CASSLFSEFGNQPQHF.

V is TRBV9 and J is TRBJ1-6, with 8 bases lining up with TRBD1. CDR3 length: 15 amino acids. V lost 2 bases, J lost 10 bases, and 8 bases stayed unmatched. Germline V gene data show CDR1 as SGDLS and CDR2 as YYNGEE. This chain's CDR3 is CASSVAGGAWSPLHF. The CDR3 region has the DNA TGTGCCAGCAGCGTTGCAGGGGGCGCGTGGTCACCCCTCCACTTT. The full variable domain, with the rest looked up from reference TRBV9 and TRBJ1-6, is DSGVTQTPKHLITATGQRVTLRCSPRSGDLSVYWYQQSLDQGLQFLIQYYNGEERAKGNILERFSAQQFPDLHSELNLSSLELGDSALYFCASSVAGGAWSPLHFGNGTRLTVT.

DNA for the CDR3: TGCGCCAGCAGCCAAGGGGAGTTAGAGACCCAGTACTTC. It translates to CASSQGELETQYF. The rearrangement uses TRBV4-1 and TRBJ2-5; the D gene is possibly TRBD2 (5 bases). V was shortened by 1 base and J by 4 bases, with 7 bases between the two germline ends. Germline CDR1 and CDR2: MGHRA and YSYEKL. The CDR3 is 13 residues long.

The rearrangement joins TRBV29-1 to TRBJ2-5, with TRBD2 as a possible D gene (5 bases). CDR3 length: 13 residues. The ends were cut back, 3 bases at V and 5 bases at J, with 13 bases in the middle. Germline CDR1 is SQVTM and CDR2 is ANQGSEA. The CDR3, as DNA: TGCAGCGTTGAGCCCCCGGGAAGGGAGACCCAGTACTTC. It specifies CSVEPPGRETQYF.

This chain joins TRBV27 and TRBJ2-7; D tentatively fits TRBD1 or TRBD2 (5 bases each). The germline V gene has CDR1 MNHEY and CDR2 SMNVEV (reference sequence). V gave up 6 bases and J gave up 3 bases, with 15 bases separating them. This CDR3 contains 14 residues. This chain's CDR3 is CASRYLRGNYEQYF. The CDR3 nucleotides are TGTGCCAGCAGATATCTCCGGGGCAACTACGAGCAGTACTTC.

This clonotype was seen just once. The chain uses TRBV12-3 or TRBV12-4 and TRBJ1-1; D is perhaps TRBD1 (5 bases). The ends were cut back, 5 bases at V and 5 bases at J, with 12 bases in the middle. This CDR3 has 13 amino acids. CDR3 protein: CASSVTDGTEAFF. CDR3 nucleotide sequence: TGTGCCAGCAGTGTGACAGACGGTACTGAAGCTTTCTTT.